Shown below are 30 T cell receptor beta chains from a single sample sequenced in a study of T cell responses to AZD1222 COVID-19 vaccine. Measured with immunoSEQ multiplex PCR; TCRdb has only the in-frame clones, and not every one. The table shows some 150,000 clones, with 80% to 85% occurring only once. This specimen was peripheral blood, taken on day 0 of MenACWY control vaccination. The receptor set was obtained from an adult in good health.

The rearrangement links TRBV7-9 to TRBJ1-2, with 12 bases that match TRBD1. V was clipped by 5 bases and J by 3 bases; unmatched bases: 7. This CDR3 has 16 residues. Germline V CDR1 and CDR2: SEHNR, FQNEAQ (reference sequence). This chain's CDR3 is CASSPGTGGPDYGYTF. DNA for the CDR3: TGTGCCAGCAGCCCGGGGACAGGGGGCCCGGACTATGGCTACACCTTC.

This clone was recorded once. The chain recombines TRBV5-6 with TRBJ2-5, with 15 bases matching TRBD2. Germline-derived CDR1 and CDR2 are SGHDT and YYEEEE. The CDR3 is made up of 15 amino acids. V shed 4 bases and J 9 bases; nucleotides not matched to a gene: 7. CDR3 region: CASSAGTSGGHSQYF. Written as DNA, the CDR3 is TGTGCCAGCAGCGCAGGGACTAGCGGGGGGCATTCCCAGTACTTC.

The chain links TRBV5-6 to TRBJ1-2; D uncertain. Trimming took off 0 bases at V and 4 bases at J, with 7 bases between the two ends. The CDR3 runs to 13 residues. Germline V lookup: CDR1 SGHDT, CDR2 YYEEEE. The CDR3 loop reads CASSLGRPYGYTF. DNA for the CDR3: TGTGCCAGCAGCTTGGGTCGGCCCTATGGCTACACCTTC.

The J gene is TRBJ2-2, the V gene TRBV29-1; 8 bases fit TRBD1. CDR3 length equals 14 residues. CDR1 and CDR2 from the germline V gene are SQVTM and ANQGSEA. V trimming: 5 bases; J trimming: 1 base; junction bases outside the gene matches: 3. CDR3 loop: CSVRQGRNTGELFF. The CDR3 region has the DNA TGCAGCGTTCGACAGGGGCGGAACACCGGGGAGCTGTTTTTT.

The CDR3 protein is CASSLEARENYEQYF. CDR3 nucleotides: TGTGCCAGCAGCTTAGAGGCCAGAGAGAACTACGAGCAGTACTTC. The J gene is TRBJ2-7, the V gene TRBV7-8, with unresolved D. CDR3 length: 15 amino acids. V lost 1 base, J lost 3 bases, and 13 bases lay in between. CDR1 and CDR2 from the germline V gene are SGHVS and FQNEAQ.

The chain has TRBV10-1 and TRBJ1-6; 7 nucleotides match TRBD1. This CDR3 region has 13 residues. V lost 8 bases to trimming and J lost 7 bases; unmatched junction nucleotides: 5. Germline CDR1 is WNHNN and CDR2 is SYGVQD (reference sequence). Here the CDR3 reads CASSTGRNSPLHF. Here the CDR3 DNA reads TGCGCCAGCTCGACAGGGAGGAATTCACCCCTCCACTTT.

V and J are TRBV5-4 and TRBJ2-1, with 7 bases identical to TRBD2. V lost 1 base and J lost 0; bases outside the gene matches: 13. CDR3 size: 19 residues. Germline CDR1 reads SGHNT; CDR2 reads YYREEE (reference sequence). CDR3 DNA: TGTGCCAGCAGCTTGATCTGGCTAGCGGAACTGAGCTCCTACAATGAGCAGTTCTTC. It encodes CASSLIWLAELSSYNEQFF.

J is TRBJ2-7 and V is TRBV6-5; D may be TRBD2 (5 bases). The CDR3 covers 12 residues. V was cut by 8 bases and J by 0 bases, with 8 bases left in between. Germline loops: CDR1 MNHEY, CDR2 SVGAGI. In DNA form, the CDR3 reads TGTGCCAGCGGGAGCGGCTCCTACGAGCAGTACTTC. Translated, it gives CASGSGSYEQYF.

The count of this clone is one. The gene calls are TRBV3-1 (or the pseudogene TRBV3-2) and TRBJ2-7; 8 bases align to TRBD1. The CDR3 length is 15 residues. CDR1 and CDR2 from the germline V gene are LGHDT and YNNKEL (reference sequence). The trim removed 4 bases at V and 2 bases at J, leaving 7 bases unmatched. CDR3 coding DNA: TGTGCCAGCAGCCGTGAGCAGGGGGCGACCTACGAGCAGTACTTC. Its translation is CASSREQGATYEQYF.

The chain employs TRBV2 and TRBJ2-1; D gene unclear. CDR1 is SNHLY, CDR2 FYNNEI, per germline. V was trimmed by 3 bases and J by 0 bases, leaving 9 bases between them. The CDR3 spans 15 residues. The CDR3, as DNA: TGTGCCAGCAGTGAGAGTCCCAGCTCCTACAATGAGCAGTTCTTC. This sequence encodes CASSESPSSYNEQFF.

A single count supports this clone. V usage is TRBV7-9 and J usage is TRBJ1-3; weak D call: TRBD1 (5 bases). Between the trimmed V and J ends, which lost 5 bases and 3 bases, there was a span of 17 bases. Per the germline V gene, CDR1 is SEHNR and CDR2 is FQNEAQ (reference sequence). The CDR3 covers 16 residues. The CDR3 is CASSPLWQGGGNTIYF. The DNA for the CDR3 is TGTGCCAGCAGCCCTTTATGGCAGGGAGGTGGAAACACCATATATTTT. Full variable domain (remainder filled in from reference TRBV7-9 and TRBJ1-3): DTGVSQNPRHKITKRGQNVTFRCDPISEHNRLYWYRQTLGQGPEFLTYFQNEAQLEKSRLLSDRFSAERPKGSFSTLEIQRTEQGDSAMYLCASSPLWQGGGNTIYFGEGSWLTVV.

This chain joins TRBV7-3 and TRBJ2-5; D remains unclear. Germline assignment: CDR1 SGHTA and CDR2 FQGTGA. V was pared by 3 bases and J by 0 bases, with 11 bases between. The CDR3 sequence is 15 residues long. The CDR3 reads CASSLWDPNQETQYF. CDR3 bases: TGTGCCAGCAGCTTGTGGGATCCGAACCAAGAGACCCAGTACTTC.

This clone appeared once. This chain joins TRBV9 and TRBJ1-4; possibly TRBD1 for D (5 bases). V was clipped by 4 bases and J by 7 bases, with 20 bases between them. Per germline, CDR1 SGDLS and CDR2 YYNGEE. The CDR3 has 16 amino acids. CDR3 DNA sequence: TGTGCCAGCAGCCCCGGATTCTCCGGGGCAGGTGAAAAACTGTTTTTT. Protein product: CASSPGFSGAGEKLFF.

The chain has TRBV11-2 and TRBJ1-1, with a possible D match to TRBD1 (6 bases). This CDR3 region has 15 residues. V lost 0 bases to trimming and J lost 5 bases, with 13 bases between them. CDR1 SGHAT and CDR2 FQNNGV come from the germline V gene. The CDR3 sequence is CASSLEPGARTEAFF. The CDR3 DNA is TGTGCCAGCAGCTTAGAACCGGGGGCGCGGACTGAAGCTTTCTTT.

The V call is TRBV28, the J call TRBJ1-2; D is perhaps TRBD1 (6 bases). CDR3 length equals 15 residues. Germline V lookup: CDR1 MDHEN, CDR2 SYDVKM. Trimming stripped 4 bases from V and 5 bases from J, with 17 bases between. This CDR3 reads CASSSKYTGRYGYTF. The DNA of the CDR3 is TGTGCCAGCAGTTCCAAATATACAGGGAGGTATGGCTACACCTTC.

The chain joins TRBV6-5 to TRBJ1-5; TRBD1 might be the D (5 bases). The germline V gene has CDR1 MNHEY and CDR2 SVGAGI. Deletions cut 6 bases from V and 4 bases from J, with 16 bases between. The CDR3 length is 15 residues. The CDR3 here is CASRTGRGGNQPQHF. CDR3 in DNA: TGTGCCAGCAGAACAGGTAGGGGAGGGAATCAGCCCCAGCATTTT.

The chain is built from TRBV19 and TRBJ1-5, with a weak D call TRBD1 (5 bases). This CDR3 is built from 15 residues. Trimming removed 8 bases at V and 1 base at J, with 15 bases between. Germline V CDR1 and CDR2: LNHDA, SQIVND (reference sequence). The DNA for the CDR3 is TGTGCCAGTGCGAGGGGAGAGACGAGCAATCAGCCCCAGCATTTT. Amino acids: CASARGETSNQPQHF.

The J gene is TRBJ1-2, the V gene TRBV10-2, with D possibly being TRBD1 (5 bases). V was cut by 5 bases and J by 3 bases, with 13 bases left in between. The length of the CDR3 is 14 residues. CDR1 and CDR2 from the germline V gene are WSHSY and SAAADI. The DNA of the CDR3 is TGCGCCAGCAGTTTATCGGCGGGGGACTATGGCTACACCTTC. This codes for CASSLSAGDYGYTF.

In this sample, this clone turned up a few times. The V gene is TRBV5-1, the J gene TRBJ1-1; D remains unclear. Germline values: CDR1 SGHRS, CDR2 YFSETQ. Deletions cut 4 bases from V and 2 bases from J, with 12 bases between. CDR3 length: 14 residues. The CDR3 sequence is CASSPEGRNTEAFF. CDR3 DNA: TGCGCCAGCAGCCCCGAGGGAAGAAACACTGAAGCTTTCTTT.

The chain carries TRBV19 and TRBJ1-2, with D maybe TRBD1 (6 bases). The CDR3 totals 15 residues. Per germline, CDR1 LNHDA and CDR2 SQIVND (reference sequence). Trimming took 1 base from V and 2 from J, leaving 11 bases between them. CDR3 in amino acids: CASSIGLQGNYGYTF. In DNA form, the CDR3 reads TGTGCCAGTAGTATAGGCCTCCAGGGGAACTATGGCTACACCTTC.

This chain links TRBV28 with TRBJ2-2; TRBD2 is a possible D gene (6 bases). The germline V gene has CDR1 MDHEN and CDR2 SYDVKM. The length of the CDR3 is 15 residues. V lost 5 bases, J lost 4 bases, and 14 bases lay in between. The CDR3 sequence: CASSLGDLVTGELFF. The CDR3, as DNA: TGTGCCAGCAGTCTCGGGGACTTAGTCACCGGGGAGCTGTTTTTT.

V is TRBV21-1 and J is TRBJ1-1; the DNA was not compared with TRBD1, the D call given in the table. TRBV21-1 is annotated as a pseudogene. The CDR3 length is 12 residues. The CDR3 DNA follows: TGTGCCAGCAGCACCGAGGACAGGGAAGCTTTCTTT. Translating gives CASSTEDREAFF.

The chain has TRBV12-2 and TRBJ2-7. TRBV12-2 is a listed pseudogene. The CDR3 contains 12 residues. The CDR3 DNA sequence: TGTGCAAGTCGCTTAGCTGGTCCCGAGCAGTACTTC. Translated, it gives CASRLAGPEQYF.

The chain couples TRBV18 to TRBJ1-4, with TRBD1 as a possible D gene (6 bases). V dropped 6 bases and J dropped 3 bases, with 14 bases sitting between them. The length of the CDR3 is 15 residues. Germline CDR1 is KGHSH and CDR2 is LQKENI. The CDR3 reads CASSTTTGSNEKLFF. The DNA for the CDR3 is TGTGCCAGCTCCACCACGACAGGATCTAATGAAAAACTGTTTTTT.

To note about this clone: The sample contains more than one DNA sequence encoding this CDR3. The chain uses TRBV9 and TRBJ2-3; D not resolved. Germline CDR1 is SGDLS and CDR2 is YYNGEE. V shed 0 bases and J shed 6 bases, with 5 bases lying between them. This CDR3 region has 12 residues. This CDR3 is CASSVESDTQYF. The CDR3 DNA reads as TGTGCCAGCAGCGTAGAGAGTGATACGCAGTATTTT.

The chain links TRBV18 to TRBJ1-5; D possibly corresponds to TRBD1 (5 bases). The CDR3 contains 15 residues. V was shortened by 4 bases and J by 4 bases, with 14 bases between the two germline ends. The germline V gene has CDR1 KGHSH and CDR2 LQKENI. Written as DNA, the CDR3 is TGTGCCAGCTCACTGGGACCCATGGTAAATCAGCCCCAGCATTTT. It translates to CASSLGPMVNQPQHF.

In DNA, the CDR3 is TGCAGCGTTGTAGCGGGGGCCGCACCCTATGGCTACACCTTC. Its translation is CSVVAGAAPYGYTF. The chain uses TRBV29-1 and TRBJ1-2, with D maybe TRBD1 (6 bases). CDR3 length: 14 amino acids. Germline lookup yields CDR1 SQVTM and CDR2 ANQGSEA. V lost 4 bases, J lost 4 bases, and 16 bases lay in between.

The chain recombines TRBV5-6 with TRBJ1-1, with 7 nucleotides matching TRBD1. CDR3 length: 15 residues. With V trimmed by 0 bases and J by 2 bases, 4 bases remained unmatched. Germline V gene data show CDR1 as SGHDT and CDR2 as YYEEEE. CDR3 in amino acids: CASSLGAGGNTEAFF. As DNA, the CDR3 is TGTGCCAGCAGCTTGGGTGCAGGGGGAAACACTGAAGCTTTCTTT. The whole variable domain, filled in from reference TRBV5-6 and TRBJ1-1, reads DAGVTQSPTHLIKTRGQQVTLRCSPKSGHDTVSWYQQALGQGPQFIFQYYEEEERQRGNFPDRFSGHQFPNYSSELNVNALLLGDSALYLCASSLGAGGNTEAFFGQGTRLTVV.

In this sample, this clone turned up once. This chain links TRBV9 with TRBJ2-1; D not certain. The germline V gene has CDR1 SGDLS and CDR2 YYNGEE. The CDR3 extends over 15 amino acids. Trimming pared 5 bases from V and 0 bases from J, leaving 12 bases between. CDR3 nucleotide sequence: TGTGCCAGCAGTACCTCCGGGTCCTCCTACAATGAGCAGTTCTTC. Residues: CASSTSGSSYNEQFF.

This rearrangement joins TRBV14 to TRBJ1-3; TRBD1 might be the D (6 bases). The length of the CDR3 is 17 residues. Trimming took off 0 bases at V and 3 bases at J, with 15 bases between the two ends. Germline lookup yields CDR1 SGHDN and CDR2 FVKESK. The CDR3 here is CASSQDATGFFGNTIYF. The CDR3 DNA sequence: TGTGCCAGCAGCCAAGACGCGACAGGTTTTTTTGGAAACACCATATATTTT.